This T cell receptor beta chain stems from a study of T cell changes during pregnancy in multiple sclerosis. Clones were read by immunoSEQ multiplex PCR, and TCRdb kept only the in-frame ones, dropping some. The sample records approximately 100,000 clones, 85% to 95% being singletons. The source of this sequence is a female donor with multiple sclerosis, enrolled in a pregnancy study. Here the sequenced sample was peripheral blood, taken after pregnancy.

CDR3: CASSFSGQGYNEQFF. DNA of the CDR3: TGTGCCAGCAGCTTTTCGGGACAGGGCTACAATGAGCAGTTCTTC. V gene TRBV11-2 combines with J gene TRBJ2-1, with 9 bases lining up with TRBD1. With V trimmed by 3 bases and J by 3 bases, 3 bases remained unmatched. The CDR3 runs 15 residues. CDR1 and CDR2 (germline): SGHAT, FQNNGV.